This TCR beta chain was found in a study of T cells in localized non-small cell lung cancer. To note about this clone: Its specificity is not known.

Study-level results: A median approximately 53 of the top 100 tumor clones appeared in adjacent lung.

Germline CDR1 and CDR2: MNHEY and SVGAGI. Trimming shortened V by 6 bases and J by 4 bases, and 13 bases separated the two germline ends. The CDR3 length is 13 residues. Measured with immunoSEQ multiplex PCR; TCRdb has only the in-frame clones, and not every one. The table includes fewer than 9,000 clones, around 92% detected once. This rearrangement joins TRBV6-5 to TRBJ2-7; D uncertain. The source is a male donor older than 55 with stage II lung adenocarcinoma. The source was peripheral blood mononuclear cells, collected before any cancer treatment. CDR3 residues: CASSRSDGYEQYF. CDR3 bases: TGTGCCAGCAGCCGATCCGACGGGTACGAGCAGTACTTC.